This record covers a single TCR beta chain. These data come from a study of control samples from healthy donors and cancer patients. The CDR3 has 16 amino acids. CDR1 and CDR2 (germline): SGHAT, FQNNGV. V lost 0 bases to trimming and J lost 5 bases; unmatched junction nucleotides: 5. TCRdb's copy holds only in-frame clones and misses some; the assay was immunoSEQ multiplex PCR. The table lists 90,000 or so clones, around four fifths of them singletons. Specimen: blood. This sequence joins TRBV11-2 and TRBJ2-2, with 8 bases that match TRBD1. The TCR originated in a young man in good health. The CDR3 DNA reads TGTGCCAGCAGCTTAGATTCAGGGGGCGCGACCGGGGAGCTGTTTTTT. Encoded protein: CASSLDSGGATGELFF.